The clone carrying this T cell receptor (beta chain) was counted at least ten times. Other DNA sequences in this sample translate to the same CDR3. The data were obtained in a study of metastatic and nonmetastatic thyroid tumors. CDR1 is SGHDT and CDR2 is YYEEEE in the germline V gene. Trimming removed 0 bases at V and 4 bases at J, with 10 bases between. CDR3 length: 15 residues. Each patient came to thyroid surgery without any prior treatment (of any kind). MiXCR reprocessed the PCR reads for TCRdb. The profile shows fewer than 35,000 clones, around a quarter of them singletons. The material sequenced was blood. The sequence derives from a female donor with papillary thyroid cancer or a benign thyroid nodule (not recorded which). Some clones in this sample may be carry-over from other donors' samples. The chain employs TRBV5-6 and TRBJ2-2, with D tentatively TRBD1 or TRBD2 (5 bases each). Here the CDR3 reads CASSLALGVTGELFF. The CDR3 nucleotides read TGTGCCAGCAGCTTGGCTTTGGGGGTCACCGGGGAGCTGTTTTTT.